These 23 T cell receptor beta chains came from one sample sequenced in a study of shared clonotypes between healthy human individuals. Data came from immunoSEQ multiplex PCR; TCRdb stores just in-frame clones and leaves some out. The profile shows 400,000 to 500,000 clones, around 80% of them singletons. Sequences were obtained from PBMCs. These receptors all stem from a middle-aged woman in good health. Some clones in this sample may be carry-over from other donors' samples.

The chain is built from TRBV7-2 and TRBJ2-7; D unclear. The CDR3 spans 12 residues. Trimming took off 5 bases at V and 5 bases at J, with 10 bases between the two ends. Per the germline V gene, CDR1 is SGHTA and CDR2 is FQGNSA. This chain's CDR3 is CASSARRNEQYF. The CDR3 DNA reads TGTGCCAGCAGCGCCCGACGGAACGAGCAGTACTTC. The variable domain in full, completed from reference TRBV7-2 and TRBJ2-7, reads GAGVSQSPSNKVTEKGKDVELRCDPISGHTALYWYRQSLGQGLEFLIYFQGNSAPDKSGLPSDRFSAERTGGSVSTLTIQRTQQEDSAVYLCASSARRNEQYFGPGTRLTVT.

The J gene is TRBJ2-1, the V gene TRBV29-1; no firm D call. Deletions cut 6 bases from V and 10 bases from J, with 10 bases between. CDR1 is SQVTM and CDR2 is ANQGSEA in the germline V gene. The CDR3 covers 10 residues. In DNA form, the CDR3 reads TGCAGCGTACGTAACGCCGAGCAGTTCTTC. It codes for CSVRNAEQFF.

The chain carries TRBV7-2 and TRBJ1-2; TRBD1 aligns across 8 bases. Germline CDR1 is SGHTA and CDR2 is FQGNSA. Trimming took 3 bases from V and 1 from J; bases not matched to a gene: 10. CDR3 length: 17 residues. CDR3 coding DNA: TGTGCCAGCAGCTTTTCGACAGGGGCCGCAATTAACTATGGCTACACCTTC. Encoded protein: CASSFSTGAAINYGYTF.

V gene TRBV19 combines with J gene TRBJ2-7, with D possibly TRBD1 on 6 matching bases. Per the germline V gene, CDR1 is LNHDA and CDR2 is SQIVND (reference sequence). CDR3 length: 15 residues. V was trimmed by 4 bases and J by 2 bases, leaving 15 bases between them. Here the CDR3 reads CASSTGHKPTYEQYF. In DNA, the CDR3 is TGTGCCAGTAGTACGGGACACAAACCTACCTACGAGCAGTACTTC.

V gene TRBV5-1 combines with J gene TRBJ2-6, with D unclear. Looked up from germline, CDR1 is SGHRS and CDR2 is YFSETQ. The CDR3 length is 16 residues. V was shortened by 2 bases and J by 0 bases, with 9 bases between the two germline ends. The CDR3 is CASSFRENSGANVLTF. CDR3 DNA sequence: TGCGCCAGCAGCTTCCGAGAGAACTCTGGGGCCAACGTCCTGACTTTC.

The table lists this clone with a few counts. The chain carries TRBV6-6 and TRBJ2-3, with a tentative D call TRBD2 (6 bases). This CDR3 is built from 14 residues. V was shortened by 2 bases and J by 4 bases, with 10 bases between the two germline ends. Looked up from germline, CDR1 is MNHNY and CDR2 is SVGAGI (reference sequence). The DNA of the CDR3 is TGTGCCAGCAGTTACACTAGCAGGGCAGATACGCAGTATTTT. This sequence encodes CASSYTSRADTQYF.

In this sample, this clone turned up a few times. CDR3 coding DNA: TGTGCCAGCAGGGGACAGGTTGGCAATGAGCAGTTCTTC. Its protein product is CASRGQVGNEQFF. The chain recombines TRBV2 with TRBJ2-1, with 8 bases matching TRBD1. Germline trimming cut 6 bases from V and 6 bases from J; bases unmatched to any gene: 4. The CDR3 totals 13 residues. The germline V gene encodes CDR1 SNHLY and CDR2 FYNNEI. Drawing the rest from reference TRBV2 and TRBJ2-1, the complete variable domain is EPEVTQTPSHQVTQMGQEVILRCVPISNHLYFYWYRQILGQKVEFLVSFYNNEISEKSEIFDDQFSVERPDGSNFTLKIRSTKLEDSAMYFCASRGQVGNEQFFGPGTRLTVL.

The count of this clone is one. The chain couples TRBV11-2 to TRBJ2-7; 8 bases agree with TRBD2. Germline trimming cut 1 base from V and 9 bases from J; bases unmatched to any gene: 11. CDR3 length: 15 residues. Germline lookup yields CDR1 SGHAT and CDR2 FQNNGV. The CDR3: CASSLGGLGQSGQYF. In DNA, the CDR3 is TGTGCCAGCAGCTTAGGGGGACTAGGACAATCGGGGCAGTACTTC.

This chain joins TRBV5-1 and TRBJ2-7; TRBD1 matches 8 bases. CDR1 and CDR2 from the germline V gene are SGHRS and YFSETQ. The CDR3 has 16 amino acids. The trim removed 0 bases at V and 0 bases at J, leaving 5 bases unmatched. The CDR3 DNA reads TGCGCCAGCAGCTTGGGTGGACAGGGAGGCTCCTACGAGCAGTACTTC. It encodes CASSLGGQGGSYEQYF. Using reference TRBV5-1 and TRBJ2-7 for the parts outside the CDR3, the full variable domain is KAGVTQTPRYLIKTRGQQVTLSCSPISGHRSVSWYQQTPGQGLQFLFEYFSETQRNKGNFPGRFSGRQFSNSRSEMNVSTLELGDSALYLCASSLGGQGGSYEQYFGPGTRLTVT.

The chain is built from TRBV27 and TRBJ1-4; 7 bases map to TRBD1. The CDR3 consists of 16 residues. Germline-derived CDR1 and CDR2 are MNHEY and SMNVEV (reference sequence). Trimming cost V 2 bases and J 2 bases; bases outside gene matches: 5. The CDR3, as DNA: TGTGCCAGCAGTTTACATACAGGGGCTACTAATGAAAAACTGTTTTTT. This translates into CASSLHTGATNEKLFF.

In this sample, this clone turned up a few times. The gene calls are TRBV7-6 and TRBJ1-4; D perhaps matches TRBD1 (5 bases). The CDR3 extends over 14 amino acids. The germline gives CDR1 SGHVS, CDR2 FNYEAQ. V was pared by 3 bases and J by 8 bases, with 13 bases between. The CDR3 loop reads CASSLDWGNEKLFF. CDR3 nucleotides: TGTGCCAGCAGCTTGGACTGGGGGAACGAAAAACTGTTTTTT.

The chain is built from TRBV6-5 and TRBJ2-2; D perhaps matches TRBD2 (5 bases). The CDR3 totals 16 residues. Germline-derived CDR1 and CDR2 are MNHEY and SVGAGI. Between the trimmed V and J ends, which lost 0 bases and 3 bases, there was a span of 11 bases. The CDR3 protein is CASSYSAVRDTGELFF. In nucleotides, the CDR3 is TGTGCCAGCAGTTACTCTGCGGTGAGGGACACCGGGGAGCTGTTTTTT.

This clone was seen a handful of times. The CDR3 region has the DNA TGTGCCAGCTCACCAGGGGGCGGGAGGAACACTGAAGCTTTCTTT. Its translation: CASSPGGGRNTEAFF. The chain recombines TRBV18 with TRBJ1-1; a weak D match, TRBD1 (6 bases). The CDR3 has 15 residues. Germline assignment: CDR1 KGHSH and CDR2 LQKENI. Deletions cut 2 bases from V and 1 base from J, with 11 bases between.

For this clone: At one of its ends the junction is not consistent with the germline gene, which may arise from a read error. This chain connects TRBV2 to TRBJ2-6; no definite D call. This CDR3 is built from 19 residues. Germline V gene lookup returns CDR1 SNHLY and CDR2 FYNNEI. As DNA, the CDR3 is TGTGCTAGCAGTGGTACTATTTACCGATACAAAAGTCGGGCCAACGTCCTGACTTTC. Its translation is CASSGTIYRYKSRANVLTF.

There are a few counts of this clone. The V gene is TRBV7-2, the J gene TRBJ1-1; 9 bases map to TRBD1. Per germline, CDR1 SGHTA and CDR2 FQGNSA. CDR3 length: 16 residues. J lost 3 bases, V lost 5 bases, and 10 bases had no gene match. CDR3 in DNA: TGTGCCAGCAGCGGGGGGACAGGGATATGGGACACTGAAGCTTTCTTT. It translates to CASSGGTGIWDTEAFF.

This chain joins TRBV27 and TRBJ2-1; a weak D match, TRBD2 (6 bases). Germline V lookup: CDR1 MNHEY, CDR2 SMNVEV (reference sequence). This CDR3 has 17 amino acids. The V and J ends lost 6 bases and 0 bases respectively, with 18 bases between them. DNA of the CDR3: TGTGCCAGCAGCCGCCCGGATGGCGGGGACTCCTACAATGAGCAGTTCTTC. It yields the protein CASSRPDGGDSYNEQFF.

This clone was detected a few times. The V gene is TRBV14, the J gene TRBJ2-1; TRBD2 matches 8 bases. Germline V lookup: CDR1 SGHDN, CDR2 FVKESK. The length of the CDR3 is 15 residues. Losses at the gene ends were 2 bases for V and 2 bases for J; bases not matched to a gene: 2. The CDR3 DNA is TGTGCCAGCAGCCAATTAGCGGGACCCTACAATGAGCAGTTCTTC. It codes for CASSQLAGPYNEQFF.

J is TRBJ2-3 and V is TRBV28; TRBD2 matches at 12 bases. After removal of 10 bases from V and 5 bases from J, the junction contained 1 base not matched to a gene. CDR3 length: 12 residues. Germline V gives CDR1 MDHEN, CDR2 SYDVKM. CDR3 protein: CATGLAGDTQYF. The CDR3 DNA reads TGTGCCACGGGACTAGCGGGAGATACGCAGTATTTT.

The chain uses TRBV28 and TRBJ2-2; 8 nucleotides match TRBD1. CDR1 and CDR2 from the germline V gene are MDHEN and SYDVKM. V trimming: 3 bases; J trimming: 4 bases; junction bases outside the gene matches: 10. This CDR3 has 17 amino acids. CDR3 sequence reads: CASSLGRGRPGTGELFF. In nucleotides, the CDR3 is TGTGCCAGCAGTTTGGGCAGGGGGCGCCCGGGCACCGGGGAGCTGTTTTTT.

The V gene is TRBV6-4, the J gene TRBJ1-1; unclear D gene. CDR3 length equals 16 residues. Trimming pared 3 bases from V and 4 bases from J, leaving 18 bases between. Per the germline V gene, CDR1 is MRHNA and CDR2 is SNTAGT. CDR3 nucleotides: TGTGCCAGCAGTGAAATCGAGCTGCTTTTTGGCACTGAAGCTTTCTTT. This gives the protein CASSEIELLFGTEAFF.

The chain employs TRBV5-4 and TRBJ2-5; D is possibly TRBD1 (5 bases). V lost 1 base to trimming and J lost 5 bases, with 9 bases between them. Germline V gene data show CDR1 as SGHNT and CDR2 as YYREEE (reference sequence). The CDR3 has 13 residues. CDR3 DNA: TGTGCCAGCAGCTTGAACAGGTTGGAGACCCAGTACTTC. It encodes CASSLNRLETQYF.

Comments on this clone: This is likely an artifact of a read error, given a far larger clone one base away. This same CDR3 is encoded by further DNA sequences in the sample. V usage is TRBV2 and J usage is TRBJ2-3; a possible D gene is TRBD1 (5 bases). The CDR3 extends over 14 amino acids. Germline values: CDR1 SNHLY, CDR2 FYNNEI. CDR3 in DNA: TGTGCCAGCCGCGACAGCCTCTACACAGACACGCAGTATTTT. Translated, it gives CASRDSLYTDTQYF. Combining the CDR3 with reference TRBV2 and TRBJ2-3 gives the whole variable domain EPEVTQTPSHQVTQMGQEVILRCVPISNHLYFYWYRQILGQKVEFLVSFYNNEISEKSEIFDDQFSVERPDGSNFTLKIRSTKLEDSAMYFCASRDSLYTDTQYFGPGTRLTVL.

In its sample, this clone was seen a few times. The chain recombines TRBV27 with TRBJ2-4; 9 bases align to TRBD1. The CDR3 has 17 residues. With V trimmed by 5 bases and J by 0 bases, 8 bases remained unmatched. Germline CDR1 and CDR2: MNHEY and SMNVEV (reference sequence). DNA of the CDR3: TGTGCCAGCAGTCCCGGGACAGGGAATGAAGCCAAAAACATTCAGTACTTC. Its translation is CASSPGTGNEAKNIQYF.